This T cell receptor beta chain is drawn from a study of T cells after yellow fever vaccination (dated by TCRdb to between 2018 and 2020). For the study in its entirety: The SMART-Seq v4 Ultra Low Input RNA kit was used to prepare libraries from fractions with low cell numbers. To track T-cell clones before and after primary and booster YFV17D yellow fever vaccination, bulk TCR alpha and beta repertoires were sequenced longitudinally. Two healthy male donors made up the cohort, one aged 18 to 30 years and the other aged 30 to 40 years. Blood was collected at multiple timepoints before and after primary and secondary immunization, and bulk PBMC replicates and cell subsets were isolated. The investigation overall reported the following: Computational filtering was required because FACS-sorted repertoires could contain abundant contaminating clonotypes from the bulk population. A small fraction of clonotypes showed up in both the CD4 and CD8 compartments, probably as a result of convergent recombination. Compared with the primary T-cell response, the secondary T-cell response was weaker but faster, peaking on day 5 rather than day 15. The study included only a couple of donors, which limits how far the findings can be generalized. Most clones expanded after primary vaccination (about 96% of CD4 and roughly 88% of CD8) were re-detected after the booster, suggesting that broad memory maintenance occurred.

TCR cDNA was made using 5'RACE template switching, a step that added a universal primer site and unique molecular identifiers. Priming for cDNA synthesis came from both the TCR alpha and TCR beta constant segments. Libraries were amplified in two PCR steps, with sample barcodes and sequencing adapters added in the second step. Sequencing of the libraries was done on either Illumina HiSeq 2500 (2x100 bp) or NovaSeq (2x150 bp). The published analysis was carried out like this. Reads were demultiplexed and collapsed into UMI consensus sequences with MIGEC, and V(D)J alignment was performed with MiXCR. Vaccine-responding clonotypes were identified with edgeR using replicate PBMC samples, with FDR below 0.01 and a log2 fold change above 5 up to day 15 being required. Bulk clonotypes were assigned CD4 or CD8 identity according to which sequenced CD4 or CD8 repertoire held them at higher abundance. TCRdb ran its own pipeline on the public reads, namely fastp trimming at Q25 and MiXCR clone calling, and kept in-frame beta chains. Rows matching on CDR3 protein sequence are summarized as one entry with the most common DNA and genes. These V and J calls rely on TCRdb rather than the paper's analysis. The sample table records around 140,000 distinct CDR3 sequences; about 7% of these occur just once. In total, the top ten clones hold more than 0.6% of the sample.

Details on this clonotype: There is no known antigen for this receptor. One end of the junction fails to match germline, which may point to a read error.

CDR1 DFQATT and CDR2 SNEGSKA are derived from the germline V gene (reference sequence). Taken from cysteine to phenylalanine, the CDR3 has 15 residues. The sequence is cut down to CDR3 DNA, 45 bases in frame from base 1. According to the study, the label for this sample's treatment or condition signals: live attenuated yellow fever vaccine strain. A standard Ficoll-Paque protocol was used to isolate PBMCs from peripheral blood. Dynabeads CD4 and CD8 positive selection kits were used to isolate the CD4 and CD8 T-cell fractions. RNA was extracted with TriZol from bulk PBMCs, CD4 and CD8 fractions, and dextramer-positive and dextramer-negative fractions.

Recombination connected TRBV20-1 to TRBJ1-4; the D segment could be TRBD1, given 6 matching bases. The starting material was CD4+ T cells sorted from PBMCs, obtained 10 days after the yellow fever booster vaccination. The sequence was collected from a man in his thirties or forties who received the YFV17D yellow fever vaccine. The CDR3 corresponds to CCARTQGWNNEKLFF. The nucleotide sequence reads as follows: TGCTGTGCTAGGACTCAGGGGTGGAATAATGAAAAACTGTTTTTT.